This T cell receptor (beta chain) was sequenced for a study of regulatory T cells in long-lasting Graves disease (dated by TCRdb to about 2021). With respect to the entire study: Antithyroid drugs had been taken for less than 3 months by newly diagnosed Graves' disease patients. A total of some 35 samples underwent TCR sequencing, from around 13 patients with persistent Graves' disease and approximately 20 patients with newly diagnosed Graves' disease. The study took place in China and was registered as a clinical trial. This study used TCR sequencing and RNA sequencing of peripheral blood to compare persistent Graves' disease patients against newly diagnosed Graves' disease patients.

Many counts were recorded for this clonotype. Its antigen remains unidentified. Per-base quality was not reported, and no clone a single base away is much larger than it. Overall results and qualifications from the work: Because the primary lesion, thyroid tissue, could not be accessed, the study looked at peripheral blood alone. As a limitation, the authors acknowledged that the small sample size may reduce accuracy. A larger number of public clonotypes was shared among persistent patients (approximately 2,500) than among newly diagnosed patients (about 990). Persistent Graves' disease patients showed lower TCR Shannon entropy and fewer highly expanded clones than newly diagnosed patients, suggesting clonal expansion. Preferential use of TRBV28, TRBJ1-2 and TRBJ2-5 was observed in persistent disease, whereas TRBV20-1 and TRBJ2-1 were favored in newly diagnosed disease. Sequencing and analysis were restricted to the TCR beta chain.

This specimen's time point label, interpreted: newly diagnosed GD, antithyroid drugs for less than 3 months. For both TCR sequencing and RNA sequencing, RNA was extracted from PBMCs in TRIzol. The diagnosis of Graves' disease followed American Thyroid Association guidelines. Patients were recruited from an endocrinology department in Xi'an, China. Each patient gave about 8.1 milliliters of peripheral blood, collected in an EDTA anticoagulant tube. PBMCs were isolated by Ficoll Paque Plus density gradient separation without further T cell sorting. An Agilent 2100 Bioanalyzer and agarose gel were used to assess RNA quality, and a NanoDrop 2000 was used to measure RNA concentration. Ends trimmed: V by 5 bases, J by 3 bases; bases unmatched to a gene: 13. The CDR1 and CDR2 encoded by the germline V gene are SGHTA and FQGTGA. The CDR3 sequence holds 18 residues, the cysteine and phenylalanine included. The CDR3 DNA has 54 bases and is translated from base 1.

Libraries were built with multiplex PCR. Sequencer: Illumina HiSeq 4000. To build TCR beta libraries, CDR3 regions were amplified by Arm-PCR using iRepertoire HTBI primers. Before sequencing, the PCR products underwent gel purification. Processing in the source paper ran as follows. A total of 62 TRBV and some 13 TRBJ segments were identified across samples and were used for gene usage analysis of CDR3 amino acid clonotypes. COPE and FqMerger were used to merge filtered high-quality paired reads into contigs. Contigs were aligned with BLAST to IMGT TRBV, TRBD and TRBJ reference genes, and CDR3 was defined per IMGT. Any clonotype with a frequency above 0.1% was classified as a highly expanded clone. Repertoire diversity was measured by Shannon entropy, and V-J evenness by the Gini coefficient. Clonotypes shared by more than one individual were considered public. Using fastp at Q25 and MiXCR, TCRdb reprocessed the public reads and kept productive beta chains. For every CDR3 protein sequence, its rows merge into one entry that carries the most common genes and DNA. The V and J calls and clone size are TCRdb's, not the authors'. Across this sample there are around 250,000 distinct CDR3 sequences, with around 17% seen only once. Clones ranked in the top ten supply around 20% of the sample.

The TCR comes from a female donor with Graves disease. Sequences were derived from peripheral blood mononuclear cells (PBMCs), sampled at new diagnosis, from a patient treated with antithyroid drugs. This chain joins TRBV7-3 to TRBJ1-5; 10 bases in the middle match TRBD1. The nucleotides are TGTGCCAGCAGCCCCTCCCCGGAAGGGACAGGGGACAATCAGCCCCAGCATTTT. It encodes CASSPSPEGTGDNQPQHF.